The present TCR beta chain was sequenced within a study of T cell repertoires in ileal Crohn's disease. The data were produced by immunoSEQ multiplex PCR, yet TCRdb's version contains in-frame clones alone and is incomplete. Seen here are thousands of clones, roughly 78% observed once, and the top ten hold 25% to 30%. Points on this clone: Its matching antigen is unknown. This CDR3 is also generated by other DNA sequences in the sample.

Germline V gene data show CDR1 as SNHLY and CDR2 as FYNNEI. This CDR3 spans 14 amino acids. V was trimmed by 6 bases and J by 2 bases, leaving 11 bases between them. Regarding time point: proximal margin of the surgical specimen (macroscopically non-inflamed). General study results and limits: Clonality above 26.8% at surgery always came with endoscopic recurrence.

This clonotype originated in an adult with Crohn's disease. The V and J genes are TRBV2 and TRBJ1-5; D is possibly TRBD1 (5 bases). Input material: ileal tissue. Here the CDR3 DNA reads TGTGCCAGCAGAAAAGGGGAGGGCAATCAGCCCCAGCATTTT. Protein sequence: CASRKGEGNQPQHF.